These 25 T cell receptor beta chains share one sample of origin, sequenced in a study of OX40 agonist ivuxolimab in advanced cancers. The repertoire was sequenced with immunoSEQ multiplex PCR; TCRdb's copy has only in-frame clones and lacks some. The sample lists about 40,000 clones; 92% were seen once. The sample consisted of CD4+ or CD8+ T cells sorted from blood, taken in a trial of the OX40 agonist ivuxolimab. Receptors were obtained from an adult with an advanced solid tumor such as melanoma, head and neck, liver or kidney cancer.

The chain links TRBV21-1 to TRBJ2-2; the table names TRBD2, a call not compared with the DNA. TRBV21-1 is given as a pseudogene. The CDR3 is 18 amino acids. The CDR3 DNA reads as TGTGCCAGCAGCAAAAAAGGCCCAGCGGGAGGAGGAACCGGGGAGCTGTTTTTT. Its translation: CASSKKGPAGGGTGELFF.

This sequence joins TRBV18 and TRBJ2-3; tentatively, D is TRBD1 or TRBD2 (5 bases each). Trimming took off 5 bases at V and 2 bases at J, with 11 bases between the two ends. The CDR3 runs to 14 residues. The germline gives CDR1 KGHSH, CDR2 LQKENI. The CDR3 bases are TGTGCCAGCTCAGGGGGAAGGAACACAGATACGCAGTATTTT. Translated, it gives CASSGGRNTDTQYF.

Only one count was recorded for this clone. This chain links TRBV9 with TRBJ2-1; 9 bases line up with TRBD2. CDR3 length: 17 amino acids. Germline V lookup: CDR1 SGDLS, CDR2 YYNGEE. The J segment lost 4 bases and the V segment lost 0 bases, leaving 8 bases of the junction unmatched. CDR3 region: CASSVGGLTSGYNEQFF. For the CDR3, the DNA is TGTGCCAGCAGCGTAGGGGGGCTCACTAGCGGGTACAATGAGCAGTTCTTC.

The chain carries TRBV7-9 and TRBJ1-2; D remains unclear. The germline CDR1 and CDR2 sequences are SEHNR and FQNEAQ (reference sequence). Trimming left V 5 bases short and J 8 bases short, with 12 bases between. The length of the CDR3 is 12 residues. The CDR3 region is CASSAGLGGYTF. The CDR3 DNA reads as TGTGCCAGCAGCGCCGGTCTGGGGGGCTACACCTTC.

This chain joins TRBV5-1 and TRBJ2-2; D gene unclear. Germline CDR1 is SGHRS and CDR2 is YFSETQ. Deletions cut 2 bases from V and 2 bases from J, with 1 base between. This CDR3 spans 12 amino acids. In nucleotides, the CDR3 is TGCGCCAGCAGCTTCAACACCGGGGAGCTGTTTTTT. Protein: CASSFNTGELFF.

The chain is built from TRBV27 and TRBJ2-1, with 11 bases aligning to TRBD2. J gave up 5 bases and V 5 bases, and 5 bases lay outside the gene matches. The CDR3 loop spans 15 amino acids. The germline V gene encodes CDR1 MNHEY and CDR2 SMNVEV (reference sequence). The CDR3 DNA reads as TGTGCCAGCAGTACTCCGGGACTAGCGGACAATGAGCAGTTCTTC. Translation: CASSTPGLADNEQFF.

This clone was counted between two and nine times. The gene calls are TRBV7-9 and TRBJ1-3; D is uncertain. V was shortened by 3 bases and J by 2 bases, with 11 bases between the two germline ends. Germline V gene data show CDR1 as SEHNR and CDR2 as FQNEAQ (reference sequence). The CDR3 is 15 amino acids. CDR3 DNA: TGTGCCAGCAGCTTCTCCGGGCCGGCTGGAAACACCATATATTTT. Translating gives CASSFSGPAGNTIYF.

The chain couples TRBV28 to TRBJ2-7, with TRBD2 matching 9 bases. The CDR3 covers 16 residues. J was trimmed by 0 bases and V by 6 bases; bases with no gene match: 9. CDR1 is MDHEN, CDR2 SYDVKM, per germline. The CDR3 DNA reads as TGTGCCAGCAGCTCACGGCGGGAGGGAAGCTCCTACGAGCAGTACTTC. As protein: CASSSRREGSSYEQYF.

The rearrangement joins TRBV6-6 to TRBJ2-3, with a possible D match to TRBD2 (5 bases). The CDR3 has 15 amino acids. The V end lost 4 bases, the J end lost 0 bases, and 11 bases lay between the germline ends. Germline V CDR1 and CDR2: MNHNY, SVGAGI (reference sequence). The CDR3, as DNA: TGTGCCAGCAGTTTTGCGGAGGCTAGCACAGATACGCAGTATTTT. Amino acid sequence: CASSFAEASTDTQYF.

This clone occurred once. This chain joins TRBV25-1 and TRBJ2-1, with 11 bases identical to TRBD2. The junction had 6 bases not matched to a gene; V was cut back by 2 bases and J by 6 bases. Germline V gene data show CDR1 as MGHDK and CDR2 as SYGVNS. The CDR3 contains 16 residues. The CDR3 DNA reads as TGTGCCAGCAGTGAAACCGGGACTAGCGGACGCAATGAGCAGTTCTTC. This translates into CASSETGTSGRNEQFF.

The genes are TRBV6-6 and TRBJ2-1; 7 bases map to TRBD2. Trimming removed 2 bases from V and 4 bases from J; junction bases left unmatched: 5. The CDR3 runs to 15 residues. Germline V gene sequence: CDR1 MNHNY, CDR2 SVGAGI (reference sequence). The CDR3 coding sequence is TGTGCCAGCAGTTACGGAGCGGGAATATACAATGAGCAGTTCTTC. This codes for CASSYGAGIYNEQFF.

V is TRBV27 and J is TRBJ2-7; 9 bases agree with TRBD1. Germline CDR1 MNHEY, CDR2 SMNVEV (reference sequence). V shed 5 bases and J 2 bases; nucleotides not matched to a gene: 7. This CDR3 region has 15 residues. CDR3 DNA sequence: TGTGCCAGCAGTCCCGGACAGGGGACTCCCTACGAGCAGTACGTC. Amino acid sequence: CASSPGQGTPYEQYV.

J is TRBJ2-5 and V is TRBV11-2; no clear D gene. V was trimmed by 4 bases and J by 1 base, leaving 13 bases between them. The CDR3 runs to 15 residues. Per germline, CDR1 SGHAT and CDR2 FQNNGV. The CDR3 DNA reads TGTGCCAGCAGCTCGTTAGTAAGTGCCCAAGAGACCCAGTACTTC. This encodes CASSSLVSAQETQYF.

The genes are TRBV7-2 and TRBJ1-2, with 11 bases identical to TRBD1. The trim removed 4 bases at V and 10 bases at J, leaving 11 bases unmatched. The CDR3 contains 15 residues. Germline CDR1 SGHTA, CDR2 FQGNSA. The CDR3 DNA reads TGTGCCAGCAGCTCCTGGGCGGGACAGGGGGTTTCCTACACCTTC. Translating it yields CASSSWAGQGVSYTF.

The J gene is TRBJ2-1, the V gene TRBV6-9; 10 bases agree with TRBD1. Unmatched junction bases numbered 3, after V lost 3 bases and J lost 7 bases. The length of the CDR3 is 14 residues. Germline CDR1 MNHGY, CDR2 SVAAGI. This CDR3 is CASSYSGQGNEQFF. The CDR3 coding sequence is TGTGCCAGCAGTTACTCGGGACAGGGGAATGAGCAGTTCTTC.

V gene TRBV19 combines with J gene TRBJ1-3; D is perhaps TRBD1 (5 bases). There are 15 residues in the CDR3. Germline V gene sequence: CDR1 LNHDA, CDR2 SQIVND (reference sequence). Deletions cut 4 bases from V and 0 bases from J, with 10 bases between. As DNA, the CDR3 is TGTGCCAGTAGTACCACAGGAACCTCTGGAAACACCATATATTTT. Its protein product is CASSTTGTSGNTIYF.

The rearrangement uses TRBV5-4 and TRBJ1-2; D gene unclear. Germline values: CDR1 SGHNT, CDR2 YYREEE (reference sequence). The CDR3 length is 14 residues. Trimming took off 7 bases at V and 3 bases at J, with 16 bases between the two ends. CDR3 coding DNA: TGTGCCAGCGAGAGAACGGGGAAGGACTATGGCTACACCTTC. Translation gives CASERTGKDYGYTF. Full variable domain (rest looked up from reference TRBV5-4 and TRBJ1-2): ETGVTQSPTHLIKTRGQQVTLRCSSQSGHNTVSWYQQALGQGPQFIFQYYREEENGRGNFPPRFSGLQFPNYSSELNVNALELDDSALYLCASERTGKDYGYTFGSGTRLTVV.

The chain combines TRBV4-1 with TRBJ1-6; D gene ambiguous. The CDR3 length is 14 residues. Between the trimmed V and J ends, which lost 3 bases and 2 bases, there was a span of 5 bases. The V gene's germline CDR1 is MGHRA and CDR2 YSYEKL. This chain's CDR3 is CASSQLTYNSPLHF. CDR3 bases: TGCGCCAGCAGCCAGTTGACCTATAATTCACCCCTCCACTTT.

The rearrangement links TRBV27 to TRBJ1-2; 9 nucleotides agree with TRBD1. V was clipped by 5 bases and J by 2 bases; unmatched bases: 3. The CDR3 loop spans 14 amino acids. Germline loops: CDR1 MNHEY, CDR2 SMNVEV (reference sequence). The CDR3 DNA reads TGTGCCAGCAGTGGAACAGGGGGCAACTATGGCTACACCTTC. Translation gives CASSGTGGNYGYTF.

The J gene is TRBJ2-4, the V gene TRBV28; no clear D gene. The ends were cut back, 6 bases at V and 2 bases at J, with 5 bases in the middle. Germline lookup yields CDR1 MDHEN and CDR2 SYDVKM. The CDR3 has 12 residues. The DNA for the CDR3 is TGTGCCAGCAGAAGCTCCAAAAACATTCAGTACTTC. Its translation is CASRSSKNIQYF.

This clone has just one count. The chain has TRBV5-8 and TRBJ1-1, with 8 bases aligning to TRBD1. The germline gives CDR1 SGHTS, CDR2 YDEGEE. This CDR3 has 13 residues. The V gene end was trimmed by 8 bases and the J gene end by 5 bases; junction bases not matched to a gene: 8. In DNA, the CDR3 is TGTGCCAGAGGGGACACAGGGGGGACTGAAGCTTTCTTT. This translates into CARGDTGGTEAFF.

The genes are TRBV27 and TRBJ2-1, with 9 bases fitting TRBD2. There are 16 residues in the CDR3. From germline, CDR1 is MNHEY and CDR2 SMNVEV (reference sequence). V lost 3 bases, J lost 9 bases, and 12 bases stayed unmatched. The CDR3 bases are TGTGCCAGCAGTTTCCCCCCGCGGGAGGGCCGGAGTGAGCAGTTCTTC. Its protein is CASSFPPREGRSEQFF.

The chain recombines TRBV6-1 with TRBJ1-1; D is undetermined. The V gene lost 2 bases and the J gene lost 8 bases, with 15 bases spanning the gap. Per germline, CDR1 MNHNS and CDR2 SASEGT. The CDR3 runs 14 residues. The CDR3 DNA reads TGTGCCAGCAGTGAATTGGGAGCCCCCAGGGAAGCTTTCTTT. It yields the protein CASSELGAPREAFF.

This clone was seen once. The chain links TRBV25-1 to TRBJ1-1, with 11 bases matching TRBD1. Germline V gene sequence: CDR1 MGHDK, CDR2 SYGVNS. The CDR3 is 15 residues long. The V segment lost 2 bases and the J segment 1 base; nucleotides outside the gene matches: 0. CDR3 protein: CASSEGQGANTEAFF. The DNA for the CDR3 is TGTGCCAGCAGTGAAGGACAGGGGGCGAACACTGAAGCTTTCTTT.

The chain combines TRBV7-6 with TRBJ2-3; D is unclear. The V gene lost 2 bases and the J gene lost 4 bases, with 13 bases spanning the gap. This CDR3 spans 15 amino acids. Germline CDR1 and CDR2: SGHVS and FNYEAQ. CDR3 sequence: CASSLSRTISDTQYF. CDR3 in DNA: TGTGCCAGCAGCTTAAGCCGGACGATCTCAGATACGCAGTATTTT. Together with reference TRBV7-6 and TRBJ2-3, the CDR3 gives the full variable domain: GAGVSQSPRYKVTKRGQDVALRCDPISGHVSLYWYRQALGQGPEFLTYFNYEAQQDKSGLPNDRFSAERPEGSISTLTIQRTEQRDSAMYRCASSLSRTISDTQYFGPGTRLTVL.